The 8 T cell receptor beta chains presented below share a single source sample, sequenced in a study of blood T cells in healthy people across ages. Together with a sample-barcoded 5' primer, a J-beta primer mix was included in a second PCR lasting 7 to 11 cycles. Each CDR3 protein gets one entry after TCRdb re-called the 5' RACE reads with MiXCR. The data show roughly 1,500,000 distinct CDR3 sequences, almost 35% seen once. Specimen: blood. Receptors originate from a woman under 40 in good health.

As concerns this clonotype: Relative to the germline gene, one junction end is altered; a read error may explain this. This chain connects TRBV10-3 to TRBJ2-1; 9 bases agree with TRBD1. The length of the CDR3 is 15 residues. Looked up from germline, CDR1 is ENHRY and CDR2 is SYGVKD. CDR3 protein: CAISQQGADDNEQFF. The CDR3 coding sequence is TGCGCCATCAGCCAACAGGGGGCGGATGACAATGAGCAGTTCTTC.

The chain carries TRBV5-5 and TRBJ2-3, with D perhaps assigned TRBD1 or TRBD2 (5 bases each). The V and J ends lost 4 bases and 11 bases respectively, with 23 bases between them. Germline V gene lookup returns CDR1 SGHKS and CDR2 YYEKEE (reference sequence). This CDR3 contains 15 residues. CDR3 region: CASSQIVIGGREQYF. CDR3 coding DNA: TGTGCCAGCAGCCAAATTGTGATTGGGGGAAGGGAGCAGTATTTT.

This clonotype showed up just a few times. The rearrangement uses TRBV4-2 and TRBJ2-1; D gene ambiguous. The germline V gene has CDR1 LGHNA and CDR2 YNFKEQ. V was shortened by 3 bases and J by 7 bases, with 10 bases between the two germline ends. This CDR3 is built from 13 residues. The CDR3 DNA reads as TGTGCCAGCAGCCATCCTCCCATGAATGAGCAGTTCTTC. Its protein is CASSHPPMNEQFF.

The rearrangement uses TRBV12-3 or TRBV12-4 and TRBJ2-7; D is uncertain. CDR3 length: 13 residues. Between the trimmed V and J ends, which lost 2 bases and 7 bases, there was a span of 12 bases. The CDR3 DNA follows: TGTGCCAGCAGTTTAATTGGCGTTAATGAGCAGTACTTC. Its protein product is CASSLIGVNEQYF.

The J gene is TRBJ2-7, the V gene TRBV28, with D perhaps TRBD1 or TRBD2 (6 bases each). The germline CDR1 and CDR2 sequences are MDHEN and SYDVKM. V lost 2 bases and J 4 bases, leaving 18 bases between the germline ends. The CDR3 consists of 16 residues. The CDR3 nucleotides read TGTGCCAGCAGTTTAACCGGTAGGGGGGCCGATTACGAGCAGTACTTC. It is translated as CASSLTGRGADYEQYF.

The table lists this clonotype with a few counts. This chain links TRBV4-1 with TRBJ1-2, with D unclear. Trimming removed 2 bases at V and 4 bases at J, with 14 bases between. There are 15 residues in the CDR3. CDR1 MGHRA and CDR2 YSYEKL come from the germline V gene. The CDR3 sequence is CASSQSDSVGYGYTF. The CDR3 region has the DNA TGCGCCAGCAGCCAAAGCGATAGCGTCGGCTATGGCTACACCTTC.

The chain links TRBV28 to TRBJ2-3, with a tentative D call TRBD2 (5 bases). The CDR3 covers 19 residues. Trimming left V 5 bases short and J 0 bases short, with 24 bases between. Germline values: CDR1 MDHEN, CDR2 SYDVKM. CDR3 bases: TGTGCCAGCAGTCCCCCGTCCTCCGGGCTAGCATTCAGCACAGATACGCAGTATTTT. Protein product: CASSPPSSGLAFSTDTQYF.

V is TRBV5-5 and J is TRBJ1-5, with a tentative D call TRBD1 (5 bases). V lost 0 bases, J lost 4 bases, and 11 bases lay in between. Germline loops: CDR1 SGHKS, CDR2 YYEKEE (reference sequence). CDR3 length: 15 residues. CDR3 nucleotide sequence: TGTGCCAGCAGCTTGGGCAGGGTGGGGAATCAGCCCCAGCATTTT. It specifies CASSLGRVGNQPQHF.